The 9 T cell receptor beta chains below were found in one sample sequenced in a study of blood T cell repertoires in COVID-19. Sequencing was performed with immunoSEQ multiplex PCR; in TCRdb, only in-frame clones are kept and a portion is missing. The sample contains over 250,000 clones, about 88% of which appear only once. Sequenced material: peripheral blood. The receptors stem from a human donor with COVID-19, enrolled during active disease. The donor label of this sample is uncertain.

V usage is TRBV19 and J usage is TRBJ1-6, with TRBD1 matching over 7 bases. Germline-derived CDR1 and CDR2 are LNHDA and SQIVND (reference sequence). The ends lost 3 bases at V and 5 bases at J; junction bases unmatched: 4. This CDR3 is built from 15 residues. CDR3 sequence: CASSIPQGNNSPLHF. CDR3 DNA: TGTGCCAGTAGTATCCCACAGGGGAATAATTCACCCCTCCACTTT.

As regards this clone: One end of the junction does not line up with germline, which may come from a read error. In DNA, the CDR3 is TGTGCTAGCAGCAAGGGACTAGCGGGAGACAATGAGCAGTTCTTC. It is translated as CASSKGLAGDNEQFF. The V gene is TRBV7-7, the J gene TRBJ2-1, with 14 bases matching TRBD2. CDR1 is SSHAT and CDR2 is FNYEAQ in the germline V gene (reference sequence). This CDR3 is built from 15 residues.

The chain combines TRBV6-5 with TRBJ1-3; D unclear. The germline V gene encodes CDR1 MNHEY and CDR2 SVGAGI. The CDR3 has 12 residues. V was cut by 6 bases and J by 2 bases, with 5 bases left in between. The CDR3 loop reads CASSQTGNTIYF. DNA of the CDR3: TGTGCCAGCAGCCAGACTGGAAACACCATATATTTT.

V usage is TRBV2 and J usage is TRBJ2-1, with D maybe TRBD2 (5 bases). CDR3 size: 12 residues. V was clipped by 2 bases and J by 10 bases, with 9 bases between them. CDR1 is SNHLY and CDR2 is FYNNEI in the germline V gene. As DNA, the CDR3 is TGTGCCAGCAGTGAACTGGGGAGCGAGCAGTTCTTC. Its translation: CASSELGSEQFF.

This clone came up a few times. The V call is TRBV3-1 (or the pseudogene TRBV3-2), the J call TRBJ2-3, with a weak D call TRBD2 (5 bases). The CDR3 is made up of 15 amino acids. V lost 1 base, J lost 2 bases, and 10 bases lay in between. Germline values: CDR1 LGHDT, CDR2 YNNKEL (reference sequence). CDR3 bases: TGTGCCAGCAGCCAAGTAAGCGGCCTCACAGATACGCAGTATTTT. This gives the protein CASSQVSGLTDTQYF.

CDR3 loop: CASSLGASGNNEQFF. The CDR3 nucleotides read TGTGCCAGCAGCTTGGGGGCTAGCGGGAACAATGAGCAGTTCTTC. This chain connects TRBV5-4 to TRBJ2-1; 9 bases align to TRBD2. Germline V CDR1 and CDR2: SGHNT, YYREEE (reference sequence). The CDR3 has 15 amino acids. V lost 0 bases to trimming and J lost 5 bases; unmatched junction nucleotides: 3.

The chain recombines TRBV3-1 (or the pseudogene TRBV3-2) with TRBJ1-3; the D is unclear. Trimming left V 0 bases short and J 6 bases short, with 12 bases between. The CDR3 is 15 amino acids. Germline V gene sequence: CDR1 LGHDT, CDR2 YNNKEL (reference sequence). CDR3 sequence (DNA): TGTGCCAGCAGCCAAGATCTGGCCCTTGTAAACACCATATATTTT. Amino acid sequence: CASSQDLALVNTIYF.

The chain recombines TRBV2 with TRBJ2-3, with D possibly matching TRBD2 (5 bases). V lost 8 bases and J lost 4, with 16 bases in between. Germline V CDR1 and CDR2: SNHLY, FYNNEI. The CDR3 loop spans 14 amino acids. This CDR3 reads CASQKLAGADTQYF. The CDR3 DNA follows: TGTGCCAGCCAGAAGCTCGCCGGGGCAGATACGCAGTATTTT.

V gene TRBV12-5 combines with J gene TRBJ2-6; D is uncertain. This CDR3 comprises 17 residues. Trimming took 0 bases from V and 4 from J, leaving 13 bases between them. CDR1 LGHNT and CDR2 FRNRAP come from the germline V gene. CDR3: CASGLVLSGTGANVLTF. The DNA of the CDR3 is TGTGCTAGTGGTTTGGTACTTTCGGGTACCGGGGCCAACGTCCTGACTTTC.